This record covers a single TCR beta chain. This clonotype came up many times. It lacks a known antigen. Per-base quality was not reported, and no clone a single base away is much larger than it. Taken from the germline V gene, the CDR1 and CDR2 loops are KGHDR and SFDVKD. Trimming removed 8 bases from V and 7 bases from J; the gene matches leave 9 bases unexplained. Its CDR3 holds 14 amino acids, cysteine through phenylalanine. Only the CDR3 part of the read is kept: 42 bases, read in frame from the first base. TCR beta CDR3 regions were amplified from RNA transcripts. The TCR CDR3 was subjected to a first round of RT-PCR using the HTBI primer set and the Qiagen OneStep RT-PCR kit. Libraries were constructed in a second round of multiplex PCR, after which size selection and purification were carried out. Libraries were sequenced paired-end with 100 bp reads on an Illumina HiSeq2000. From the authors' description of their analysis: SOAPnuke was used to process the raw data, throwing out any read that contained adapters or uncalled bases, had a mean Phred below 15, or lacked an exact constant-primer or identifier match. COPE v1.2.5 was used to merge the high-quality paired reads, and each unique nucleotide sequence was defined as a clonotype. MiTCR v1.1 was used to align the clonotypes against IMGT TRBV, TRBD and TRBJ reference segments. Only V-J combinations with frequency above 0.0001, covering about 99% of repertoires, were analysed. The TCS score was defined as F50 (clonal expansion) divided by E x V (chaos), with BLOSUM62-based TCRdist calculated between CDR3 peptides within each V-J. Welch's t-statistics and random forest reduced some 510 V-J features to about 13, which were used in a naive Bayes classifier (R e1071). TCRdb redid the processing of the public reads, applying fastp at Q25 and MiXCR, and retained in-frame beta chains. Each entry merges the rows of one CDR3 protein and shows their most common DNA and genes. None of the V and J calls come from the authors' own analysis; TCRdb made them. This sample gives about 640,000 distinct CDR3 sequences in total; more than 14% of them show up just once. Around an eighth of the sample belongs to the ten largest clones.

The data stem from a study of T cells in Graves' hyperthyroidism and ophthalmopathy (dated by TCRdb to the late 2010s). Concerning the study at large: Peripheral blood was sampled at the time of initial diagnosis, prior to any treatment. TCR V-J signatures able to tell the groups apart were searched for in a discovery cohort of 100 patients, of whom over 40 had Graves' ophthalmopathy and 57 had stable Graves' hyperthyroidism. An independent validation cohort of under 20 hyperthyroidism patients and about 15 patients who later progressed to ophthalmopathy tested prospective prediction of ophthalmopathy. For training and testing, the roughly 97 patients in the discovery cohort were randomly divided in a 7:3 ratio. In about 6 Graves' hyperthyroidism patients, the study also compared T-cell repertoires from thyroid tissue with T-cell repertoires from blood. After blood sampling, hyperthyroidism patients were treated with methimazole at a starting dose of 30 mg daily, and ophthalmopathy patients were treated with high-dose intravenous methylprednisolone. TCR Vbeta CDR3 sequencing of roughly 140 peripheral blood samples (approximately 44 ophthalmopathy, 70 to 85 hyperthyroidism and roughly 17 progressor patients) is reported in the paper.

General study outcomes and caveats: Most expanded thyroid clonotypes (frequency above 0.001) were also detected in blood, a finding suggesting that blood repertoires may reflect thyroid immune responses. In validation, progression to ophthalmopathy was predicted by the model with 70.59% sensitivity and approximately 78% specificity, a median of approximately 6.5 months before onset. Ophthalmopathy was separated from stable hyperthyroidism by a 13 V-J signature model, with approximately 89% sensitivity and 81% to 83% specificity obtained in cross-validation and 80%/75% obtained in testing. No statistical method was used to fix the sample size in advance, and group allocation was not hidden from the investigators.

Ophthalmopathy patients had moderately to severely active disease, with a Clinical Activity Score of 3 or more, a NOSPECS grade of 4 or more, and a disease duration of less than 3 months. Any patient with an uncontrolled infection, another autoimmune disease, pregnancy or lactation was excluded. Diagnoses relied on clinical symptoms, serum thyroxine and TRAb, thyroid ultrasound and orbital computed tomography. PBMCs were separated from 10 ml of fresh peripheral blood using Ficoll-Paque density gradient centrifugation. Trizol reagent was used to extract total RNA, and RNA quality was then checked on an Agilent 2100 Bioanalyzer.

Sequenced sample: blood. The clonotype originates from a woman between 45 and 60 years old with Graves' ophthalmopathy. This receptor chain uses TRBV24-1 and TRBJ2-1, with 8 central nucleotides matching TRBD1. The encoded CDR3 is CATTGQGRGNEQFF. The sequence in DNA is TGTGCCACCACCGGACAGGGAAGAGGAAATGAGCAGTTCTTC.